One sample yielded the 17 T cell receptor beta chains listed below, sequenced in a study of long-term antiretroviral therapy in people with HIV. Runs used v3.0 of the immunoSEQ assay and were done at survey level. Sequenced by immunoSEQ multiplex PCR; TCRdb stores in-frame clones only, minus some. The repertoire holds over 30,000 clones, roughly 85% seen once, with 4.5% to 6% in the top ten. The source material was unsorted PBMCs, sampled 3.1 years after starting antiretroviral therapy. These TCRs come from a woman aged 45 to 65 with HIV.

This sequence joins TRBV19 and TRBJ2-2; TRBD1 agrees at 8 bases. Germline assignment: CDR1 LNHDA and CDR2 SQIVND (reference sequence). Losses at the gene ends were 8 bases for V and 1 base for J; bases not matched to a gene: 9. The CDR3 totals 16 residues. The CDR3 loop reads CASSFPGQVNTGELFF. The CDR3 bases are TGTGCCAGTTCGTTCCCGGGACAGGTGAACACCGGGGAGCTGTTTTTT. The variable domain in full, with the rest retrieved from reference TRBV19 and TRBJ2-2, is DGGITQSPKYLFRKEGQNVTLSCEQNLNHDAMYWYRQDPGQGLRLIYYSQIVNDFQKGDIAEGYSVSREKKESFPLTVTSAQKNPTAFYLCASSFPGQVNTGELFFGEGSRLTVL.

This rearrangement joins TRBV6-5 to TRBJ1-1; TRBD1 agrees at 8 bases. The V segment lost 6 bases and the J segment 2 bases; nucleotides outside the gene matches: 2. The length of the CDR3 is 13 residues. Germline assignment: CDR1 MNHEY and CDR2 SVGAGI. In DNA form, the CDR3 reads TGTGCCAGCAGGGGACAGGTTAACACTGAAGCTTTCTTT. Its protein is CASRGQVNTEAFF.

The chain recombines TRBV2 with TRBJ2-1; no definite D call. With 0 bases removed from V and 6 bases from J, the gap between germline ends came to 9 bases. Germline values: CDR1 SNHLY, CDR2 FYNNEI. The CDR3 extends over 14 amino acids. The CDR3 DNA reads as TGTGCCAGCAGTGAAGCGCTTCGAAGCAATGAGCAGTTCTTC. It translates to CASSEALRSNEQFF.

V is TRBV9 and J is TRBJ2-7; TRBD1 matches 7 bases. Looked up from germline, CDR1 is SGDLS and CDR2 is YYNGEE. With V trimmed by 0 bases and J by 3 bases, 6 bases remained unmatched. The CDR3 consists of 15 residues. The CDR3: CASSVGGQPDYEQYF. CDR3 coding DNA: TGTGCCAGCAGCGTAGGGGGACAGCCTGACTACGAGCAGTACTTC.

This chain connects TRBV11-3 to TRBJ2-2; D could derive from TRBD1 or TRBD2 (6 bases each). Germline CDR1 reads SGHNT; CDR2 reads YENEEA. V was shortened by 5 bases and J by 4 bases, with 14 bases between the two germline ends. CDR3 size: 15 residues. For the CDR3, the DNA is TGTGCCAGCAGCCCGAGGGGGGATTCCACCGGGGAGCTGTTTTTT. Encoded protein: CASSPRGDSTGELFF.

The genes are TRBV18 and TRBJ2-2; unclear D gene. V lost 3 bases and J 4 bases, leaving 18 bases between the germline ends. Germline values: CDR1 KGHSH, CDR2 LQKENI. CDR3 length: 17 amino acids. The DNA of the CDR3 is TGTGCCAGCTCACCTGAAGTACTGAGGTTGGGCACCGGGGAGCTGTTTTTT. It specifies CASSPEVLRLGTGELFF.

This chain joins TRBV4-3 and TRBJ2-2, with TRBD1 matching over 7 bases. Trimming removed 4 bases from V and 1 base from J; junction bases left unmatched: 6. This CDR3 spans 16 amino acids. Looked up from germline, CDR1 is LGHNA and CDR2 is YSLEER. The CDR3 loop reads CASSRAAGGNTGELFF. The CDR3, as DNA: TGCGCCAGCAGCCGTGCGGCAGGGGGGAACACCGGGGAGCTGTTTTTT.

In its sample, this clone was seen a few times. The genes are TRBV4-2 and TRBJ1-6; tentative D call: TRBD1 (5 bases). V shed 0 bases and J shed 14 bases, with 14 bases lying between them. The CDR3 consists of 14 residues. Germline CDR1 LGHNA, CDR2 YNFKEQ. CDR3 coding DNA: TGTGCCAGCAGCCAAGATCGGGGCCCGCGGGCCCTCCACTTT. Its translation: CASSQDRGPRALHF.

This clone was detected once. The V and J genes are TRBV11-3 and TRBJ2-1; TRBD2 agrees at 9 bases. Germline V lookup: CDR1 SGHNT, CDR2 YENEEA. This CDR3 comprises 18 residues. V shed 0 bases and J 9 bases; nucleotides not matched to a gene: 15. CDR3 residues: CASSLDGGRGGSLGEQFF. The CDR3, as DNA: TGTGCCAGCAGCTTAGATGGAGGGCGGGGGGGCTCTTTAGGTGAGCAGTTCTTC.

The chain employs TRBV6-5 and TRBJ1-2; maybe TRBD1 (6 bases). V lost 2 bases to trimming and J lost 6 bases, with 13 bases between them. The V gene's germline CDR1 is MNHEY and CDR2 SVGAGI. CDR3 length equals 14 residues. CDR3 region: CASSYRQTGDGYTF. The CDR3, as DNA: TGTGCCAGCAGTTACCGGCAGACAGGCGATGGCTACACCTTC.

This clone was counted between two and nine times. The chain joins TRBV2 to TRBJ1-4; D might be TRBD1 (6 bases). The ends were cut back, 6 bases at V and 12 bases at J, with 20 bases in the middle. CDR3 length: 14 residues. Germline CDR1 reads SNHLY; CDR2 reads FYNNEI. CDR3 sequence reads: CASRSRTDVTELFF. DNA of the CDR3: TGTGCCAGCAGGAGCCGGACAGACGTTACGGAACTGTTTTTT.

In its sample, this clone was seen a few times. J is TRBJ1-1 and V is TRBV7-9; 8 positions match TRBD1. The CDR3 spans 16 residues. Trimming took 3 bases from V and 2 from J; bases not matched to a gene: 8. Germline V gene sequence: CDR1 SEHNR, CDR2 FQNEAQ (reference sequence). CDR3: CASSFTFGQGNTEAFF. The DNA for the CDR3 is TGTGCCAGCAGCTTTACGTTCGGACAGGGAAACACTGAAGCTTTCTTT.

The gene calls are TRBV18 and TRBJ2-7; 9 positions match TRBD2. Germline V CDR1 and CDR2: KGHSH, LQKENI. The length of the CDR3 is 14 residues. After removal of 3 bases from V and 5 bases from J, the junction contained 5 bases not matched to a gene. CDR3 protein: CASSPSSGAHEQYF. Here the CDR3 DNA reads TGTGCCAGCTCACCCTCTAGCGGGGCCCACGAGCAGTACTTC.

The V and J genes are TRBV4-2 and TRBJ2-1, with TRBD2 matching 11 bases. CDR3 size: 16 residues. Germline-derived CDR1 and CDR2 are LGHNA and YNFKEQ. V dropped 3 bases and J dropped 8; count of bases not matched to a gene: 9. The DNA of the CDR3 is TGTGCCAGCAGCCACATTAGCGGGGGGGCCTTGGATGAGCAGTTCTTC. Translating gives CASSHISGGALDEQFF.

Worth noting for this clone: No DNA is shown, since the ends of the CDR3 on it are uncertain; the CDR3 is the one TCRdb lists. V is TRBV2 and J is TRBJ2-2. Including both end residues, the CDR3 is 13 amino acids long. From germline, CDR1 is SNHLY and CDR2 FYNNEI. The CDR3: CASSSSGPGELFF.

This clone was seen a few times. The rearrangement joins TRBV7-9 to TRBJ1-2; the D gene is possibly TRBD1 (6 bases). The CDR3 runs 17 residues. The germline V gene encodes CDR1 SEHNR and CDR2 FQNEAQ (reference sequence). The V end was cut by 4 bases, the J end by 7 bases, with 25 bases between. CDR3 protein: CASSYPEQQGGFFGYTF. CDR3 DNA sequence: TGTGCCAGCAGCTATCCCGAACAACAGGGTGGCTTTTTTGGCTACACCTTC.

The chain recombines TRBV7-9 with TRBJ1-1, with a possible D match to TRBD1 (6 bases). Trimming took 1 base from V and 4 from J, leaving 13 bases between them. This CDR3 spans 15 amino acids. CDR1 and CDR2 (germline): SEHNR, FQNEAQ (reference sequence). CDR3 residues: CASSLDGGGGTEAFF. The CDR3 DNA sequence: TGTGCCAGCAGCTTAGATGGGGGCGGCGGCACTGAAGCTTTCTTT.